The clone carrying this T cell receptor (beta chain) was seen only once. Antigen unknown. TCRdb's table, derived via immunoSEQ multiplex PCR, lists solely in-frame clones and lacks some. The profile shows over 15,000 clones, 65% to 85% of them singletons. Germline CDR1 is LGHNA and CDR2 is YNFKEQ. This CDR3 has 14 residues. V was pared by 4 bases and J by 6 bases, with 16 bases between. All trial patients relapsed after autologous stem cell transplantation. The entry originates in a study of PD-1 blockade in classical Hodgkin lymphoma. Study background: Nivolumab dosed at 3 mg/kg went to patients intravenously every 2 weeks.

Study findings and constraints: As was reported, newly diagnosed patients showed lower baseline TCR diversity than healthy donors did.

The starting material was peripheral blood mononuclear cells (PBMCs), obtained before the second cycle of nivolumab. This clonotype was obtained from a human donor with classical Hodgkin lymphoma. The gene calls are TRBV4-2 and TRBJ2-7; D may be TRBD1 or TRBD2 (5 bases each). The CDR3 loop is CASSLDRGESEQYF. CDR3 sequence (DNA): TGTGCCAGCAGCCTGGACCGAGGGGAATCCGAGCAGTACTTC.